This is a list of T cell receptor beta chains from one sample in a study of technical replicates of blood from several donors. Sequencing used immunoSEQ multiplex PCR; TCRdb keeps in-frame clones, though not all of them. The sample has 70,000 to 95,000 clones, approximately 97% seen once. The material sequenced was T cells isolated from PBMCs. The receptors stem from a human donor in good health. CDR3s include the opening cysteine and the closing phenylalanine or tryptophan.

v_gene,CDR3aa
TRBV18,CASQGAGSDEQYF
TRBV15,CATSRDMGGTGNTGELFF
TRBV10-3,CAISGGETEAFF
TRBV4-2,CASSHKPGLVSEQYF
TRBV28,CASSLYREGGETQYF
TRBV11-2,CASSLTSGGYGYTF
TRBV11-3,CASSLGGGEQFF
TRBV7-6,CASSLKFGLADTQYF
TRBV4-1,CASSQLPGTGETEQYF
TRBV29-1,CSVEDSRVVGTQYF
TRBV28,CASSLSVEQFF
TRBV19,CGTKGGYGYTF
TRBV6-5,CASSYSKGANQPQHF
TRBV28,CASSPPDQPQHF